This T cell receptor (beta chain) was sequenced during a study of shared clonotypes between healthy human individuals. Overall study results and limits: Non-shared clonotypes had lower generation probabilities than those shared by all four donors.

Per the original methods: Filtering differed, since immunoSEQ gave only junction sequences and no quality scores. The data were produced by immunoSEQ multiplex PCR, yet TCRdb's version contains in-frame clones alone and is incomplete. That table furnishes V, J and clone size, whereas the DNA furnished D and trimming. The sample consists of 1.5 million to 2.5 million clones, over 85% of them appearing once. Cells designated naive CD8 were CD45RO-negative and were positively selected for CCR7, with terminally differentiated effector memory CD45RA+ cells excluded. For this clone: Its specificity is not known.

The CDR3 runs 15 residues. CDR1 MNHEY and CDR2 SMNVEV come from the germline V gene (reference sequence). The V end was cut by 4 bases, the J end by 3 bases, with 15 bases between. This clonotype was obtained from a man between 18 and 29 years old in good health. This chain joins TRBV27 and TRBJ1-1; no definite D call. The sample was naive CD8+ T cells sorted from blood. The CDR3 DNA sequence: TGTGCCAGCAGTTACTCAGGAGGCGCGGACACTGAAGCTTTCTTT. Amino acids: CASSYSGGADTEAFF.